The entry below gives a single TCR beta chain sequence along with its context. These data belong to a study of blood T cell repertoires in COVID-19. Study summary: Sample material is recorded as cDNA or gDNA derived from T cells, B-cell-depleted T cells, or PBMCs.

Here immunoSEQ multiplex PCR was the method, and the copy in TCRdb shows in-frame clones only, minus some. The sample lists roughly 230,000 clones, roughly 85% seen once, with 5.1% in the top ten. Germline trimming cut 4 bases from V and 2 bases from J; bases unmatched to any gene: 14. The V gene's germline CDR1 is LNHNV and CDR2 YYDKDF (reference sequence). The CDR3 consists of 17 residues. This receptor was obtained from a man aged 50 to 59 with COVID-19, enrolled during active disease. The material sequenced was peripheral blood. This chain joins TRBV15 and TRBJ2-7; the match to TRBD1 covers 7 bases. Here the CDR3 reads CATSIKPDRLMTYEQYF. DNA of the CDR3: TGTGCCACCAGCATAAAGCCGGACAGGTTGATGACCTACGAGCAGTACTTC.